This TCR beta chain was identified during a study of PD-1 blockade in classical Hodgkin lymphoma. Across the study: Patients were given intravenous nivolumab, 3 mg/kg, every 2 weeks.

Whole-study findings and limits: Newly diagnosed patients were reported to start with lower TCR diversity than healthy donors. Compared with baseline, CD4+ but not CD8+ TCR diversity had risen significantly by C4D1.

Generated by immunoSEQ multiplex PCR, the TCRdb table keeps only in-frame clones and is missing some. The sample shows approximately 18,000 clones, roughly 87% of them seen only once. Every patient relapsed after autologous stem cell transplantation, and brentuximab vedotin exposure varied. Best outcomes ranged across complete response, partial response and progressive disease. On this clone: Its antigen remains unknown.

This CDR3 comprises 13 residues. Germline loops: CDR1 KGHSH, CDR2 LQKENI. V was trimmed by 0 bases and J by 4 bases, leaving 7 bases between them. V is TRBV18 and J is TRBJ2-7, with D hard to call. The sample was peripheral blood mononuclear cells (PBMCs), taken before the second cycle of nivolumab. The clonotype was recovered from a human donor with classical Hodgkin lymphoma. For the CDR3, the DNA is TGTGCCAGCTCACCACCGTTAGTTTACGAGCAGTACTTC. Translation gives CASSPPLVYEQYF.